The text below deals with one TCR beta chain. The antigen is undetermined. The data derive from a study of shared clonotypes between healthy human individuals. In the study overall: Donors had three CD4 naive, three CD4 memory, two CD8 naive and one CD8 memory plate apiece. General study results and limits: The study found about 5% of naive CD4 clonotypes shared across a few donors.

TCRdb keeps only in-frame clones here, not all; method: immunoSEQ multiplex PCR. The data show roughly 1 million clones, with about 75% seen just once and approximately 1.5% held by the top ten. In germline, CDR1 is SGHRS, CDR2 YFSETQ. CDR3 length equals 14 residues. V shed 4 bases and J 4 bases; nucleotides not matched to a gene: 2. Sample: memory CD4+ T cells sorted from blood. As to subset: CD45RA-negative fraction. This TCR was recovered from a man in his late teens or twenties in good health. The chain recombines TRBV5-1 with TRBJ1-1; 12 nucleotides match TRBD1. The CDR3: CASSMGQGATEAFF. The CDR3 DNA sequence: TGCGCCAGCAGCATGGGACAGGGGGCCACTGAAGCTTTCTTT. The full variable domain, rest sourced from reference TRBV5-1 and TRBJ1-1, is KAGVTQTPRYLIKTRGQQVTLSCSPISGHRSVSWYQQTPGQGLQFLFEYFSETQRNKGNFPGRFSGRQFSNSRSEMNVSTLELGDSALYLCASSMGQGATEAFFGQGTRLTVV.